Shown below are 29 T cell receptor beta chains from a single sample sequenced in a study of shared clonotypes between healthy human individuals. CD45RO-negative cells were positively selected for CCR7, leaving out terminally differentiated effector memory CD45RA+ cells. The data were produced by immunoSEQ multiplex PCR, yet TCRdb's version contains in-frame clones alone and is incomplete. The sample gives approximately 2,200,000 clones, 90% to 95% of which show up once; about 1.8% is in the top ten. Sequencing was performed on naive CD8+ T cells from PBMCs. The receptors shown here come from a man younger than 30 in good health. Some clones in this sample may be carry-over from other donors' samples.

The J gene is TRBJ2-5, the V gene TRBV7-2; TRBD2 matches 7 bases. Germline-derived CDR1 and CDR2 are SGHTA and FQGNSA. The CDR3 spans 16 residues. V dropped 1 base and J dropped 2; count of bases not matched to a gene: 7. The CDR3 here is CASSLGGEGLQETQYF. In DNA, the CDR3 is TGTGCCAGCAGCTTAGGGGGGGAGGGCCTTCAAGAGACCCAGTACTTC.

The rearrangement links TRBV11-1 to TRBJ2-5; unclear D gene. This CDR3 spans 13 amino acids. Germline CDR1 is SGHAT and CDR2 is FQDESV (reference sequence). Trimming left V 3 bases short and J 5 bases short, with 10 bases between. This CDR3 reads CASSFTRTETQYF. CDR3 coding DNA: TGTGCCAGCAGCTTCACCAGGACGGAGACCCAGTACTTC.

The chain recombines TRBV11-3 with TRBJ2-2; D remains ambiguous. CDR1 and CDR2 from the germline V gene are SGHNT and YENEEA. The CDR3 length is 13 residues. V was shortened by 6 bases and J by 1 base, with 6 bases between the two germline ends. CDR3 sequence reads: CASSHKNTGELFF. In nucleotides, the CDR3 is TGTGCCAGCAGTCATAAGAACACCGGGGAGCTGTTTTTT.

The V and J genes are TRBV9 and TRBJ1-2; unclear D gene. Germline V lookup: CDR1 SGDLS, CDR2 YYNGEE. The CDR3 runs 16 residues. V was pared by 1 base and J by 1 base, with 14 bases between. The CDR3 loop reads CASSVNPGDFNYGYTF. DNA for the CDR3: TGTGCCAGCAGCGTAAATCCGGGAGACTTTAACTATGGCTACACCTTC.

The chain employs TRBV27 and TRBJ2-3, with TRBD1 matching over 9 bases. The CDR3 is made up of 18 amino acids. V lost 6 bases to trimming and J lost 0 bases; unmatched junction nucleotides: 13. The germline V gene has CDR1 MNHEY and CDR2 SMNVEV (reference sequence). The CDR3 sequence is CASSPGTGTVASTDTQYF. The CDR3 bases are TGTGCCAGCAGCCCTGGGACAGGGACGGTTGCTAGCACAGATACGCAGTATTTT.

In this sample, this clone turned up a few times. Other DNA sequences in this sample translate to the same CDR3. The chain has TRBV29-1 and TRBJ1-1; no reliable D call. V was cut by 1 base and J by 10 bases, with 7 bases left in between. Germline CDR1 reads SQVTM; CDR2 reads ANQGSEA. This CDR3 is built from 10 residues. The DNA of the CDR3 is TGCAGCGTTGAAGGAGTGGGAGCTTTCTTT. The encoded protein is CSVEGVGAFF.

V usage is TRBV15 and J usage is TRBJ2-7; 8 bases match TRBD2. Germline-derived CDR1 and CDR2 are LNHNV and YYDKDF (reference sequence). The ends lost 4 bases at V and 4 bases at J; junction bases unmatched: 15. CDR3 length: 17 amino acids. CDR3 nucleotides: TGTGCCACCAGCACCCGTCCGGACATGTCGGGAGGGTACGAGCAGTACTTC. Amino acid sequence: CATSTRPDMSGGYEQYF.

This chain uses TRBV5-1 with TRBJ2-4, with TRBD1 as a possible D gene (6 bases). V lost 4 bases to trimming and J lost 2 bases, with 16 bases between them. The length of the CDR3 is 16 residues. Germline V gives CDR1 SGHRS, CDR2 YFSETQ. The DNA of the CDR3 is TGCGCCAGCAGCCTAGACACAGGGTTTACCAAAAACATTCAGTACTTC. It codes for CASSLDTGFTKNIQYF.

V is TRBV27 and J is TRBJ2-3, with D uncertain. V lost 3 bases to trimming and J lost 2 bases, with 9 bases between them. CDR1 is MNHEY, CDR2 SMNVEV, per germline (reference sequence). CDR3 length equals 14 residues. CDR3 sequence reads: CASSLSAITDTQYF. DNA for the CDR3: TGTGCCAGCAGTTTGTCGGCTATCACAGATACGCAGTATTTT.

The rearrangement uses TRBV9 and TRBJ2-7; the match to TRBD1 covers 10 bases. Germline values: CDR1 SGDLS, CDR2 YYNGEE. V lost 0 bases, J lost 2 bases, and 5 bases stayed unmatched. This CDR3 contains 16 residues. This chain's CDR3 is CASSVEGQGTPYEQYF. CDR3 coding DNA: TGTGCCAGCAGCGTAGAGGGACAGGGGACGCCCTACGAGCAGTACTTC. The whole variable domain, remainder taken from reference TRBV9 and TRBJ2-7, is DSGVTQTPKHLITATGQRVTLRCSPRSGDLSVYWYQQSLDQGLQFLIQYYNGEERAKGNILERFSAQQFPDLHSELNLSSLELGDSALYFCASSVEGQGTPYEQYFGPGTRLTVT.

The chain carries TRBV4-1 and TRBJ1-5, with TRBD1 identical over 8 bases. The J segment lost 5 bases and the V segment lost 2 bases, leaving 5 bases of the junction unmatched. The CDR3 sequence is 15 residues long. Germline-derived CDR1 and CDR2 are MGHRA and YSYEKL. The CDR3: CASSQLQGVDQPQHF. In DNA, the CDR3 is TGCGCCAGCAGCCAACTACAGGGGGTTGATCAGCCCCAGCATTTT.

This clone was picked up one time. Other DNA sequences from this sample encode an identical CDR3 as well. The CDR3 DNA reads TGCGCCAGCAGCCAAGGGACAGGGTACAATGAGCAGTTCTTC. It translates to CASSQGTGYNEQFF. The rearrangement links TRBV4-1 to TRBJ2-1; 8 bases are a match to TRBD1. The V segment lost 1 base and the J segment 4 bases; nucleotides outside the gene matches: 0. The germline V gene has CDR1 MGHRA and CDR2 YSYEKL. CDR3 length: 14 amino acids.

Note on this clone: Other DNA sequences within the sample encode an identical CDR3. V and J are TRBV7-9 and TRBJ1-5; tentative D call: TRBD1 (5 bases). The CDR3 totals 15 residues. CDR1 is SEHNR, CDR2 FQNEAQ, per germline (reference sequence). V lost 6 bases to trimming and J lost 0 bases, with 12 bases between them. CDR3 sequence (DNA): TGTGCCAGCAGTCTCGGGGGGTATAGCAATCAGCCCCAGCATTTT. Amino acids: CASSLGGYSNQPQHF.

The chain couples TRBV4-1 to TRBJ2-7; no clear D gene. The CDR3 totals 14 residues. V was cut by 5 bases and J by 1 base, with 12 bases left in between. Germline CDR1 and CDR2: MGHRA and YSYEKL. CDR3 DNA sequence: TGCGCCAGCAGCTTAAGCCCCAGGTCCTACGAGCAGTACTTC. Its protein is CASSLSPRSYEQYF.

This chain joins TRBV27 and TRBJ1-3; D is unclear. This CDR3 is built from 15 residues. The V gene lost 2 bases and the J gene lost 0 bases, with 8 bases spanning the gap. The germline V gene encodes CDR1 MNHEY and CDR2 SMNVEV (reference sequence). In DNA, the CDR3 is TGTGCCAGCAGTTTAGGTATCGGCTCTGGAAACACCATATATTTT. Translated, it gives CASSLGIGSGNTIYF.

CDR3 region: CASSLVGSDTEAFF. DNA of the CDR3: TGTGCCAGCAGCTTAGTAGGGAGTGACACTGAAGCTTTCTTT. V is TRBV7-9 and J is TRBJ1-1; no clear D gene. Germline CDR1 SEHNR, CDR2 FQNEAQ (reference sequence). V lost 1 base and J lost 3, with 9 bases in between. This CDR3 contains 14 residues. Based on the CDR3 plus reference TRBV7-9 and TRBJ1-1, the full variable domain is DTGVSQNPRHKITKRGQNVTFRCDPISEHNRLYWYRQTLGQGPEFLTYFQNEAQLEKSRLLSDRFSAERPKGSFSTLEIQRTEQGDSAMYLCASSLVGSDTEAFFGQGTRLTVV.

Remarks on this clone: Other DNA sequences in the sample encode the same CDR3. The genes are TRBV9 and TRBJ2-4; 8 nucleotides agree with TRBD1. V was clipped by 3 bases and J by 4 bases; unmatched bases: 3. The V gene's germline CDR1 is SGDLS and CDR2 YYNGEE. This CDR3 contains 14 residues. The CDR3 coding sequence is TGTGCCAGCAGCGCTGGACAGGGAAAAAACATTCAGTACTTC. Protein product: CASSAGQGKNIQYF. The full variable domain, completed using reference TRBV9 and TRBJ2-4, is DSGVTQTPKHLITATGQRVTLRCSPRSGDLSVYWYQQSLDQGLQFLIQYYNGEERAKGNILERFSAQQFPDLHSELNLSSLELGDSALYFCASSAGQGKNIQYFGAGTRLSVL.

This chain uses TRBV4-3 with TRBJ2-5, with TRBD1 matching 7 bases. The germline V gene has CDR1 LGHNA and CDR2 YSLEER. With V trimmed by 3 bases and J by 3 bases, 7 bases remained unmatched. This CDR3 is built from 15 residues. DNA of the CDR3: TGCGCCAGCAGCCACGACACCGACAGGGAAGAGACCCAGTACTTC. This gives the protein CASSHDTDREETQYF.

Details on this clone: The same CDR3 is also encoded by other DNA sequences in this sample. The chain is built from TRBV27 and TRBJ2-7, with D maybe TRBD1 (6 bases). Trimming took off 8 bases at V and 1 base at J, with 12 bases between the two ends. Looked up from germline, CDR1 is MNHEY and CDR2 is SMNVEV (reference sequence). The CDR3 is 13 residues long. This CDR3 is CASSLGHSYEQYF. The CDR3, as DNA: TGTGCCAGCTCCTTGGGACATTCCTACGAGCAGTACTTC.

The chain carries TRBV28 and TRBJ2-1, with a tentative D call TRBD2 (5 bases). With 7 bases removed from V and 4 bases from J, the gap between germline ends came to 17 bases. The CDR3 runs 15 residues. Germline V CDR1 and CDR2: MDHEN, SYDVKM. The CDR3 DNA follows: TGTGCCAGCAATGGACTCCTCTCGACGTACAATGAGCAGTTCTTC. Protein sequence: CASNGLLSTYNEQFF.

This sequence joins TRBV19 and TRBJ2-1; 7 nucleotides agree with TRBD2. The germline V gene encodes CDR1 LNHDA and CDR2 SQIVND (reference sequence). Trimming at V came to 7 bases and at J to 4 bases, leaving 16 bases not matched to a gene. The CDR3 loop spans 17 amino acids. As DNA, the CDR3 is TGTGCCAGTACCTCCACCTCGGGGGGTCCCATTTACAATGAGCAGTTCTTC. Its translation: CASTSTSGGPIYNEQFF.

About this clone itself: This specimen includes other DNA sequences encoding the same CDR3. The V gene is TRBV9, the J gene TRBJ2-5; no reliable D call. The CDR3 length is 14 residues. V was clipped by 0 bases and J by 1 base, with 7 bases between them. CDR1 is SGDLS, CDR2 YYNGEE, per germline. CDR3 DNA: TGTGCCAGCAGCGTAGGGGCATTCCAAGAGACCCAGTACTTC. Translating gives CASSVGAFQETQYF.

This chain uses TRBV27 with TRBJ2-1; a possible D gene is TRBD1 (6 bases). The CDR3 is made up of 14 amino acids. V was pared by 6 bases and J by 2 bases, with 11 bases between. Germline CDR1 and CDR2: MNHEY and SMNVEV (reference sequence). CDR3 sequence reads: CASRGPGAYNEQFF. CDR3 nucleotide sequence: TGTGCCAGCAGGGGACCAGGGGCCTACAATGAGCAGTTCTTC.

CDR3 region: CASSQVRRAGGEELFF. The CDR3 DNA reads as TGCGCCAGCAGCCAAGTGAGGCGAGCGGGAGGGGAGGAGCTGTTTTTT. The rearrangement uses TRBV4-1 and TRBJ2-2; 10 positions match TRBD2. The CDR3 is 16 residues long. J gave up 10 bases and V 1 base, and 9 bases lay outside the gene matches. Germline V CDR1 and CDR2: MGHRA, YSYEKL.

Comment on this clone: Within the sample, other DNA sequences also encode this same CDR3. This CDR3 reads CASSLGPTEAFF. Here the CDR3 DNA reads TGTGCCAGCAGCTTAGGTCCCACTGAAGCTTTCTTT. V is TRBV7-9 and J is TRBJ1-1; D unclear. The CDR3 runs 12 residues. The germline CDR1 and CDR2 sequences are SEHNR and FQNEAQ (reference sequence). Trimming removed 1 base from V and 4 bases from J, with 4 bases in between.

This clone was picked up a small number of times. J is TRBJ2-1 and V is TRBV18; tentatively, D is TRBD1 (5 bases). The CDR3 runs to 12 residues. CDR1 and CDR2 (germline): KGHSH, LQKENI. The ends were cut back, 2 bases at V and 7 bases at J, with 6 bases in the middle. CDR3 residues: CASSPDRNEQFF. CDR3 nucleotide sequence: TGTGCCAGCTCACCAGACAGAAATGAGCAGTTCTTC.

V gene TRBV6-5 combines with J gene TRBJ2-5, with D perhaps being TRBD1 or TRBD2 (7 bases each). The CDR3 spans 15 residues. The germline V gene encodes CDR1 MNHEY and CDR2 SVGAGI. The V gene lost 0 bases and the J gene lost 8 bases, with 16 bases spanning the gap. CDR3 DNA sequence: TGTGCCAGCAGTTACTCGATTGCCAGGGGGGGAACCCAGTACTTC. Its translation is CASSYSIARGGTQYF.

This clone has only a few counts. The chain combines TRBV9 with TRBJ1-5; D ambiguous. V was cut by 2 bases and J by 7 bases, with 10 bases left in between. Germline V gives CDR1 SGDLS, CDR2 YYNGEE. The length of the CDR3 is 13 residues. CDR3 sequence reads: CASSVRPLQPQHF. The CDR3 coding sequence is TGTGCCAGCAGCGTTCGACCTCTCCAGCCCCAGCATTTT.

This CDR3 is CASSPRTDIDTQYF. CDR3 DNA: TGTGCCAGCAGCCCGCGGACAGATATAGATACGCAGTATTTT. The chain uses TRBV13 and TRBJ2-3; D is possibly TRBD1 (6 bases). The CDR3 runs to 14 residues. Trimming shortened V by 5 bases and J by 5 bases, and 14 bases separated the two germline ends. Germline V gene data show CDR1 as PRHDT and CDR2 as FYEKMQ (reference sequence).